This T cell receptor (beta chain) comes out of a study of T cells after yellow fever vaccination. Study-level background: Those fractions that held only low numbers of cells were prepared using the SMART-Seq v4 Ultra Low Input RNA kit.

Findings and caveats of the study: Reappearing after the booster were most of the clones from primary vaccination (roughly 95% CD4, about 88% CD8).

To note about this clonotype: Its target is unknown.

For TCR, cDNA came from 5'RACE template switching, which added a universal primer site and UMIs. A single record per CDR3 protein comes from TCRdb applying MiXCR to the 5' RACE reads. Of almost 600,000 distinct CDR3 sequences listed, approximately 12% are singletons. V dropped 5 bases and J dropped 5 bases, with 13 bases sitting between them. CDR3 length: 13 amino acids. Per germline, CDR1 SGHRS and CDR2 YFSETQ. The chain carries TRBV5-1 and TRBJ2-5; D is perhaps TRBD1 (6 bases). The TCR sequence derives from a man aged 25-40 years who received the YFV17D yellow fever vaccine. This sample comprised PBMCs, obtained on the day of the yellow fever booster vaccination. The CDR3 nucleotides read TGCGCCAGCAGATGCAGGACAGTCGAGACCCAGTACTTC. It is translated as CASRCRTVETQYF.